What follows are 2 T cell receptor beta chains derived from one specimen sequenced in a study of T-cell reconstitution after alpha-beta-depleted transplantation in children. Researchers prepared the TCRbeta library using unique molecular identifiers, the study reports. TCRdb ran MiXCR on the PCR reads and lists one entry per CDR3 protein. The sample records approximately 270,000 distinct CDR3 sequences, around 25% being singletons. The sample here was PBMCs, mostly from graft donor cells, taken 360 days after TCRalphabeta/CD19-depleted stem cell transplant. These TCRs come from a female patient aged 2 to 10 who had a stem cell transplant for congenital amegakaryocytic thrombocytopenia, so the T cells may come from the graft donor.

The CDR3 nucleotides read TGCGCCAGCAGCCAAGATGGGGTCAATGAGCAGTTCTTC. Residues: CASSQDGVNEQFF. The chain combines TRBV4-3 with TRBJ2-1, with D unresolved. Trimming pared 0 bases from V and 6 bases from J, leaving 6 bases between. The CDR3 spans 13 residues. Germline-derived CDR1 and CDR2 are LGHNA and YSLEER.

A few counts support this clonotype. The gene calls are TRBV14 and TRBJ2-1; TRBD1 might be the D (6 bases). This CDR3 has 20 residues. The V end lost 0 bases, the J end lost 4 bases, and 25 bases lay between the germline ends. Germline-derived CDR1 and CDR2 are SGHDN and FVKESK. As DNA, the CDR3 is TGTGCCAGCAGCCAAGATACAATTTTTTGGAGACAGGAGGATTACAATGAGCAGTTCTTC. Its translation is CASSQDTIFWRQEDYNEQFF.